The 32 T cell receptor beta chains reported below all come from one sample, sequenced in a study of CD8 T cells in ankylosing spondylitis. In TCRdb, the 5' RACE reads were re-called with MiXCR into one record per CDR3 protein. This sample has 700,000 or so distinct CDR3 sequences, with 15% to 20% found just once. Their antigens remain unidentified. Overall study findings and caveats: What appeared characteristic of ankylosing spondylitis blood was a TCR beta motif of eight highly homologous variants.

The sequencing input was blood, either unsorted or a sorted T cell fraction (not recorded which). The receptors shown here come from a male donor with ankylosing spondylitis.

The genes are TRBV7-9 and TRBJ2-3; D perhaps matches TRBD1 (5 bases). V lost 2 bases and J 4 bases, leaving 10 bases between the germline ends. The CDR3 has 14 residues. The germline gives CDR1 SEHNR, CDR2 FQNEAQ (reference sequence). The CDR3 region has the DNA TGTGCCAGCAGCTTACGACAGATGCCAGATACGCAGTATTTT. It encodes CASSLRQMPDTQYF.

Only a few counts were recorded for this clonotype. The chain employs TRBV27 and TRBJ2-1, with 7 bases that match TRBD2. Per the germline V gene, CDR1 is MNHEY and CDR2 is SMNVEV (reference sequence). This CDR3 has 14 residues. Germline trimming cut 0 bases from V and 6 bases from J; bases unmatched to any gene: 2. CDR3 protein: CASSLSPGGNEQFF. CDR3 nucleotides: TGTGCCAGCAGTTTATCCCCGGGAGGCAATGAGCAGTTCTTC.

This clonotype was seen a handful of times. The genes are TRBV29-1 and TRBJ2-1; 13 bases line up with TRBD2. The ends lost 4 bases at V and 9 bases at J; junction bases unmatched: 6. CDR3 length: 14 residues. Per germline, CDR1 SQVTM and CDR2 ANQGSEA. Written as DNA, the CDR3 is TGCAGCGTTGCTTCGGGACTAGCGGGACTTGAGCAGTTCTTC. Its translation is CSVASGLAGLEQFF.

This clonotype was detected only a few times. The chain has TRBV10-3 and TRBJ2-3; D is undetermined. The CDR3 extends over 14 amino acids. Germline values: CDR1 ENHRY, CDR2 SYGVKD. V was trimmed by 0 bases and J by 6 bases, leaving 10 bases between them. The CDR3 DNA sequence: TGTGCCATCAGTGAGTCTTTTGATTCCGATACGCAGTATTTT. Its protein is CAISESFDSDTQYF.

The rearrangement joins TRBV12-3 or TRBV12-4 to TRBJ2-3; D is ambiguous. The CDR3 spans 16 residues. Trimming shortened V by 4 bases and J by 4 bases, and 18 bases separated the two germline ends. For the CDR3, the DNA is TGTGCCAGCAGTTCCCGGGCGAACGGCTGGGCAGATACGCAGTATTTT. Translated: CASSSRANGWADTQYF.

The chain employs TRBV20-1 and TRBJ2-1; a weak D match, TRBD1 (6 bases). Germline CDR1 DFQATT, CDR2 SNEGSKA (reference sequence). Trimming pared 6 bases from V and 7 bases from J, leaving 19 bases between. This CDR3 spans 14 amino acids. The CDR3 sequence: CSANRDIPHNEQFF. For the CDR3, the DNA is TGCAGTGCCAACCGGGACATCCCGCATAATGAGCAGTTCTTC.

The genes are TRBV12-5 and TRBJ1-1; 8 bases are a match to TRBD1. The trim removed 6 bases at V and 8 bases at J, leaving 5 bases unmatched. Per the germline V gene, CDR1 is LGHNT and CDR2 is FRNRAP. This CDR3 contains 12 residues. CDR3 protein: CASGTGVGEAFF. The CDR3 nucleotides are TGTGCTAGTGGGACAGGGGTGGGGGAAGCTTTCTTT.

In this sample, this clonotype turned up a few times. V gene TRBV5-5 combines with J gene TRBJ1-1, with D possibly matching TRBD1 (5 bases). The CDR3 is 16 residues long. The V gene's germline CDR1 is SGHKS and CDR2 YYEKEE (reference sequence). Trimming left V 0 bases short and J 0 bases short, with 12 bases between. CDR3 sequence reads: CASSLAGAGMNTEAFF. The DNA for the CDR3 is TGTGCCAGCAGCTTGGCCGGGGCAGGGATGAACACTGAAGCTTTCTTT.

This clonotype appeared a few times. V is TRBV5-5 and J is TRBJ1-1; D gene unclear. Germline CDR1 is SGHKS and CDR2 is YYEKEE (reference sequence). The CDR3 totals 14 residues. Trimming took off 2 bases at V and 2 bases at J, with 10 bases between the two ends. The CDR3, as DNA: TGTGCCAGCAGCTTCAGGCAGACCAACACTGAAGCTTTCTTT. It yields the protein CASSFRQTNTEAFF.

J is TRBJ2-6 and V is TRBV27; 8 bases align to TRBD1. V shed 5 bases, J shed 0 bases, and the junction held 6 bases outside the gene matches. From germline, CDR1 is MNHEY and CDR2 SMNVEV (reference sequence). CDR3 length: 17 residues. Here the CDR3 reads CASSPTTGVSGANVLTF. The CDR3 nucleotides read TGTGCCAGCAGTCCCACGACAGGGGTCTCTGGGGCCAACGTCCTGACTTTC.

This clonotype was counted between two and nine times. The chain combines TRBV29-1 with TRBJ2-7, with D possibly TRBD1 on 5 matching bases. Per the germline V gene, CDR1 is SQVTM and CDR2 is ANQGSEA. Trimming shortened V by 6 bases and J by 5 bases, and 17 bases separated the two germline ends. The CDR3 runs to 13 residues. The CDR3 region has the DNA TGCAGCGTACAAGAGCAGGGAACGGACGAGCAGTACTTC. It yields the protein CSVQEQGTDEQYF.

The rearrangement joins TRBV7-3 to TRBJ2-1; 7 positions match TRBD1. V dropped 5 bases and J dropped 3; count of bases not matched to a gene: 7. Looked up from germline, CDR1 is SGHTA and CDR2 is FQGTGA. This CDR3 spans 15 amino acids. CDR3 residues: CASSIETGNYNEQFF. CDR3 DNA sequence: TGTGCCAGCAGCATCGAGACAGGGAACTACAATGAGCAGTTCTTC.

The V call is TRBV20-1, the J call TRBJ1-5, with D possibly being TRBD1 (5 bases). CDR1 is DFQATT and CDR2 is SNEGSKA in the germline V gene (reference sequence). The CDR3 extends over 14 amino acids. V lost 3 bases to trimming and J lost 4 bases, with 13 bases between them. DNA for the CDR3: TGCAGTGCTAGGTACGGGGCTGGGAATCAGCCCCAGCATTTT. Translating gives CSARYGAGNQPQHF.

This clonotype was detected a few times. The V and J genes are TRBV10-3 and TRBJ1-1; D is perhaps TRBD1 (5 bases). The CDR3 loop spans 17 amino acids. Trimming took off 0 bases at V and 4 bases at J, with 18 bases between the two ends. The germline V gene has CDR1 ENHRY and CDR2 SYGVKD. CDR3 in amino acids: CAISESAGDSLRTEAFF. The DNA for the CDR3 is TGTGCCATCAGTGAGTCGGCTGGGGACTCCCTCCGCACTGAAGCTTTCTTT.

The J gene is TRBJ2-1, the V gene TRBV3-1, with D possibly TRBD2 on 6 matching bases. Germline-derived CDR1 and CDR2 are LGHDT and YNNKEL (reference sequence). The CDR3 extends over 15 amino acids. V was pared by 0 bases and J by 3 bases, with 9 bases between. The CDR3 nucleotides are TGTGCCAGCAGCCAAGATTTCGGGGGCTACAATGAGCAGTTCTTC. Protein product: CASSQDFGGYNEQFF.

This clonotype was seen more than once but under ten times. The gene calls are TRBV5-1 and TRBJ2-1; weak D call: TRBD1 (6 bases). The V end was cut by 0 bases, the J end by 15 bases, with 10 bases between. CDR1 SGHRS and CDR2 YFSETQ come from the germline V gene. This CDR3 has 11 amino acids. The CDR3 sequence is CASSLGQGLFF. DNA for the CDR3: TGCGCCAGCAGCTTGGGTCAGGGGTTGTTCTTC.

There are a few counts of this clonotype. The rearrangement uses TRBV11-2 and TRBJ2-5, with 12 bases that match TRBD2. The CDR3 is 15 amino acids. V was pared by 0 bases and J by 4 bases, with 0 bases of the junction left unmatched. CDR1 SGHAT and CDR2 FQNNGV come from the germline V gene. CDR3 DNA: TGTGCCAGCAGCTTAGAACTAGCGGGAGGAGAGACCCAGTACTTC. This gives the protein CASSLELAGGETQYF.

The rearrangement joins TRBV29-1 to TRBJ1-1; D is possibly TRBD1 (5 bases). Germline values: CDR1 SQVTM, CDR2 ANQGSEA. The V end was cut by 6 bases, the J end by 6 bases, with 14 bases between. CDR3 length: 12 amino acids. The CDR3 region has the DNA TGCAGCGTCGCGCAGGGCGTCGCTGAAGCTTTCTTT. Amino acids: CSVAQGVAEAFF.

The V gene is TRBV19, the J gene TRBJ1-1; 7 bases align to TRBD1. Losses at the gene ends were 4 bases for V and 1 base for J; bases not matched to a gene: 6. CDR3 size: 15 residues. The germline gives CDR1 LNHDA, CDR2 SQIVND (reference sequence). DNA for the CDR3: TGTGCCAGTAGTACATATCGGACAGGGAACACTGAAGCTTTCTTT. Amino acid sequence: CASSTYRTGNTEAFF.

The V and J genes are TRBV7-3 and TRBJ2-1; D is unresolved. Germline V lookup: CDR1 SGHTA, CDR2 FQGTGA. The CDR3 is 13 residues long. Trimming shortened V by 0 bases and J by 7 bases, and 7 bases separated the two germline ends. The CDR3 DNA sequence: TGTGCCAGCAGCTTAACTCGCGGAAATGAGCAGTTCTTC. This encodes CASSLTRGNEQFF.

A few counts support this clonotype. The V gene is TRBV5-1, the J gene TRBJ2-2; no clear D gene. CDR3 length equals 14 residues. CDR1 and CDR2 from the germline V gene are SGHRS and YFSETQ. V lost 0 bases to trimming and J lost 4 bases, with 7 bases between them. The DNA for the CDR3 is TGCGCCAGCAGCTTGGCAGTTCGCACCGGGGAGCTGTTTTTT. Amino acids: CASSLAVRTGELFF.

V usage is TRBV18 and J usage is TRBJ2-7, with a weak D call TRBD1 (5 bases). The CDR3 is 13 residues long. Germline-derived CDR1 and CDR2 are KGHSH and LQKENI. V lost 6 bases and J 5 bases, leaving 14 bases between the germline ends. The CDR3 protein is CASSDSRQDEQYF. The CDR3, as DNA: TGTGCCAGCTCTGACAGCCGACAAGACGAGCAGTACTTC.

The V gene is TRBV29-1, the J gene TRBJ2-7; D is uncertain. Trimming pared 6 bases from V and 1 base from J, leaving 16 bases between. The CDR3 has 14 amino acids. Germline assignment: CDR1 SQVTM and CDR2 ANQGSEA. The chain's CDR3 is CSVPQAHGSYEQYF. As DNA, the CDR3 is TGCAGCGTGCCACAAGCGCACGGGTCCTACGAGCAGTACTTC.

This clonotype came up a few times. The V and J genes are TRBV28 and TRBJ1-6, with D hard to call. CDR3 length: 13 residues. The V gene lost 3 bases and the J gene lost 7 bases, with 7 bases spanning the gap. CDR1 is MDHEN, CDR2 SYDVKM, per germline. The CDR3 is CASSFTENSPLHF. The CDR3 nucleotides are TGTGCCAGCAGTTTTACAGAAAATTCACCCCTCCACTTT.

This clonotype came up a few times. V and J are TRBV6-2 or TRBV6-3 and TRBJ2-7; D gene unclear. The CDR3 covers 12 residues. The germline CDR1 and CDR2 sequences are MNHEY and SVGEGT. V was pared by 4 bases and J by 4 bases, with 8 bases between. The CDR3 loop reads CASSFRFYEQYF. CDR3 bases: TGTGCCAGCAGTTTTCGGTTTTACGAGCAGTACTTC.

The sample holds a few counts of this clonotype. The chain employs TRBV9 and TRBJ1-2, with TRBD1 matching over 9 bases. V lost 0 bases, J lost 6 bases, and 3 bases stayed unmatched. Germline V lookup: CDR1 SGDLS, CDR2 YYNGEE. This CDR3 has 14 residues. The CDR3 coding sequence is TGTGCCAGCAGCGTAGGGGGACAGGGCCATGGCTACACCTTC. It codes for CASSVGGQGHGYTF.

The chain links TRBV3-1 to TRBJ1-2, with D unresolved. Trimming pared 4 bases from V and 2 bases from J, leaving 14 bases between. CDR1 is LGHDT and CDR2 is YNNKEL in the germline V gene (reference sequence). This CDR3 region has 15 residues. In DNA form, the CDR3 reads TGTGCCAGCAGCCCGTCGATCGTGTCAAACTATGGCTACACCTTC. Protein: CASSPSIVSNYGYTF. Looking up the rest from reference TRBV3-1 and TRBJ1-2 gives the full variable domain: DTAVSQTPKYLVTQMGNDKSIKCEQNLGHDTMYWYKQDSKKFLKIMFSYNNKELIINETVPNRFSPKSPDKAHLNLHINSLELGDSAVYFCASSPSIVSNYGYTFGSGTRLTVV.

J is TRBJ2-7 and V is TRBV20-1; D is unresolved. The CDR3 contains 13 residues. Trimming left V 3 bases short and J 7 bases short, with 16 bases between. Germline V gene sequence: CDR1 DFQATT, CDR2 SNEGSKA (reference sequence). CDR3 DNA sequence: TGCAGTGCTAGGCGGCTCCTCTTCCGAGAGCAGTACTTC. This encodes CSARRLLFREQYF.

The chain recombines TRBV4-1 with TRBJ2-7; 10 bases line up with TRBD2. V dropped 0 bases and J dropped 4; count of bases not matched to a gene: 6. CDR1 MGHRA and CDR2 YSYEKL come from the germline V gene. The CDR3 covers 16 residues. The CDR3 sequence: CASSQDSSGSFYEQYF. The CDR3 coding sequence is TGCGCCAGCAGCCAAGACTCTAGCGGGAGTTTTTACGAGCAGTACTTC.

This clonotype came up a few times. The genes are TRBV5-1 and TRBJ2-7; 7 bases are shared with TRBD1. CDR3 size: 15 residues. Germline V CDR1 and CDR2: SGHRS, YFSETQ. Trimming at V came to 0 bases and at J to 6 bases, leaving 9 bases not matched to a gene. The CDR3 reads CASSLVGQKVSEQYF. The CDR3 DNA is TGCGCCAGCAGCTTGGTGGGACAGAAGGTGAGCGAGCAGTACTTC.

The chain is built from TRBV7-9 and TRBJ1-4; D remains ambiguous. This CDR3 region has 17 residues. V gave up 1 base and J gave up 3 bases, with 15 bases separating them. Germline assignment: CDR1 SEHNR and CDR2 FQNEAQ (reference sequence). The CDR3 sequence: CASSLVTSTWANEKLFF. CDR3 sequence (DNA): TGTGCCAGCAGCTTAGTGACGAGCACATGGGCTAATGAAAAACTGTTTTTT.

This clonotype was seen only a few times. J is TRBJ1-3 and V is TRBV12-3 or TRBV12-4; TRBD1 aligns across 7 bases. This CDR3 has 13 residues. The trim removed 5 bases at V and 3 bases at J, leaving 1 base unmatched. DNA for the CDR3: TGTGCCAGCAGTGGGACAGTTGGAAACACCATATATTTT. It codes for CASSGTVGNTIYF.